This T cell receptor beta chain appears in the sequencing data of a study of blood T cell repertoires in COVID-19. Authors' analysis steps: Reference gene primer amplification gave nucleated cell count estimates. Profiling relied on immunoSEQ multiplex PCR, and the TCRdb table lists in-frame clones only, not all of them. Clonal size and the V and J genes are those of that table, whereas D and trimming came from the DNA. The table has about 270,000 clones, 75% to 95% seen once. The J segment lost 4 bases and the V segment lost 6 bases, leaving 8 bases of the junction unmatched. Germline CDR1 is SEHNR and CDR2 is FQNEAQ (reference sequence). The CDR3 spans 15 residues.

Sequencing was performed on PBMCs or T cells enriched from blood (not recorded which). This chain uses TRBV7-9 with TRBJ1-3; TRBD1 matches at 8 bases. The clonotype originates from a man aged 35 to 55 who had been exposed to COVID-19. The CDR3 DNA sequence: TGTGCCAGCAGGTACTCCGGACAGGGAGGAAACACCATATATTTT. Encoded protein: CASRYSGQGGNTIYF.